Below, 3 T cell receptor beta chains from the same sample are listed, as sequenced in a study of cytomegalovirus exposure and HLA in healthy donors. 60 Vbeta and 13 Jbeta primers were used in PCR. The assay was immunoSEQ multiplex PCR, and TCRdb's table has in-frame clones only and misses some. The sample has fewer than 150,000 clones; over 75% are singletons. Input material: PBMCs. Receptors originate from a man in his forties or fifties in good health and CMV-seronegative.

This clone was seen only once. This sequence joins TRBV9 and TRBJ2-7, with a tentative D call TRBD2 (6 bases). Germline V gene lookup returns CDR1 SGDLS and CDR2 YYNGEE. This CDR3 is 15 amino acids long. Trimming took off 0 bases at V and 3 bases at J, with 13 bases between the two ends. CDR3 nucleotides: TGTGCCAGCAGCGTAGGACTAGAACACCACTACGAGCAGTACTTC. It specifies CASSVGLEHHYEQYF. Complete variable domain (other parts from reference TRBV9 and TRBJ2-7): DSGVTQTPKHLITATGQRVTLRCSPRSGDLSVYWYQQSLDQGLQFLIQYYNGEERAKGNILERFSAQQFPDLHSELNLSSLELGDSALYFCASSVGLEHHYEQYFGPGTRLTVT.

This chain connects TRBV29-1 to TRBJ1-1; no definite D call. With 4 bases removed from V and 3 bases from J, the gap between germline ends came to 9 bases. The length of the CDR3 is 12 residues. The germline gives CDR1 SQVTM, CDR2 ANQGSEA. Written as DNA, the CDR3 is TGCAGCGTTGGAGGCGGGGACACTGAAGCTTTCTTT. Protein sequence: CSVGGGDTEAFF.

This clone was found a few times. The CDR3 protein is CSVDQTGVETQYF. The CDR3 DNA sequence: TGCAGCGTTGACCAAACAGGGGTAGAGACCCAGTACTTC. This chain links TRBV29-1 with TRBJ2-5, with 7 bases matching TRBD1. V trimming: 3 bases; J trimming: 4 bases; junction bases outside the gene matches: 5. CDR3 length: 13 residues. Per the germline V gene, CDR1 is SQVTM and CDR2 is ANQGSEA.